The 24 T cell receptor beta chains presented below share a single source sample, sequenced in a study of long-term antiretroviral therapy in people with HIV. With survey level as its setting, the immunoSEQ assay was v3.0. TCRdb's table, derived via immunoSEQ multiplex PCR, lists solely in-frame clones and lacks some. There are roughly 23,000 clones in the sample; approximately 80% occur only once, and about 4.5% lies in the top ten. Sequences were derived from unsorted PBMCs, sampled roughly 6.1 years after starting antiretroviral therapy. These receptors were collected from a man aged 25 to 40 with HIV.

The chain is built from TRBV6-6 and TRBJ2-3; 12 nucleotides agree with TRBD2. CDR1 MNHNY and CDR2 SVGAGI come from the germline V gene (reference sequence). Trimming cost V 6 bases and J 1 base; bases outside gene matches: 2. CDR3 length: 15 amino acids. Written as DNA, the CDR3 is TGTGCCAGCAGCCGGACTAGCGGGGGCACAGATACGCAGTATTTT. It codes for CASSRTSGGTDTQYF.

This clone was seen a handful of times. CDR3 loop: CANGRLRNQPQHF. CDR3 DNA sequence: TGTGCCAACGGACGGCTTCGTAATCAGCCCCAGCATTTT. The chain links TRBV27 to TRBJ1-5; D gene unclear. Deletions cut 10 bases from V and 4 bases from J, with 14 bases between. The germline V gene has CDR1 MNHEY and CDR2 SMNVEV (reference sequence). The CDR3 runs 13 residues.

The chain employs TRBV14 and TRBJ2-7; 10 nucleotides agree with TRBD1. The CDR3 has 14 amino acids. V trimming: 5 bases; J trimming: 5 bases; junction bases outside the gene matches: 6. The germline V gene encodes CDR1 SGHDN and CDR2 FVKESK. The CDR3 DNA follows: TGTGCCAGCAGCTATGGGGACAGGGGTAACGAGCAGTACTTC. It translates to CASSYGDRGNEQYF.

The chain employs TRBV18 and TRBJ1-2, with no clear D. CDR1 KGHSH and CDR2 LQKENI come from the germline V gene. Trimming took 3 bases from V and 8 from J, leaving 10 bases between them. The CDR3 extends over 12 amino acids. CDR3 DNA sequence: TGTGCCAGCTCACCGCGGGAAACCGGCTACACCTTC. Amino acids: CASSPRETGYTF. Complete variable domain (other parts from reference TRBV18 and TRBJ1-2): NAGVMQNPRHLVRRRGQEARLRCSPMKGHSHVYWYRQLPEEGLKFMVYLQKENIIDESGMPKERFSAEFPKEGPSILRIQQVVRGDSAAYFCASSPRETGYTFGSGTRLTVV.

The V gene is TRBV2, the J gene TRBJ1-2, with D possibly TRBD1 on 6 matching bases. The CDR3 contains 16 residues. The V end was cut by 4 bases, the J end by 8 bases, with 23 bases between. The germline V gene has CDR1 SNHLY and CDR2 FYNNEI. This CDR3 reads CASSGGTTGYLKGYTF. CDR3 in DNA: TGTGCCAGCAGTGGAGGGACCACAGGGTATCTAAAGGGCTACACCTTC.

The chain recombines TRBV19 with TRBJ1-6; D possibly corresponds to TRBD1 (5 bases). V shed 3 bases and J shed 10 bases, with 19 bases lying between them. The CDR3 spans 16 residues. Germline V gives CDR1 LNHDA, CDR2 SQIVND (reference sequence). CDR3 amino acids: CASSMRGVVAESPLHF. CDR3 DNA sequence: TGTGCCAGTAGTATGCGGGGCGTCGTGGCGGAGTCACCCCTCCACTTT.

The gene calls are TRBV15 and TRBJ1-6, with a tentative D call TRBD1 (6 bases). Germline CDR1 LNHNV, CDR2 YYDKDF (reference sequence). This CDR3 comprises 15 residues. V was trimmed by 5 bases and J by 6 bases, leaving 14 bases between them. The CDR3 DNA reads TGTGCCACCAGCGCGCAGCAGGACAGTAATTCACCCCTCCACTTT. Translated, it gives CATSAQQDSNSPLHF.

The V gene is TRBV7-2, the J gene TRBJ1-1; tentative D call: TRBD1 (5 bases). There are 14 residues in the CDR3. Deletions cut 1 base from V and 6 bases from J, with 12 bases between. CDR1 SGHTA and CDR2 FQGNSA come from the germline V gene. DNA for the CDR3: TGTGCCAGCAGCTTAGGGGAAACAGGATCTGAAGCTTTCTTT. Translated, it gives CASSLGETGSEAFF.

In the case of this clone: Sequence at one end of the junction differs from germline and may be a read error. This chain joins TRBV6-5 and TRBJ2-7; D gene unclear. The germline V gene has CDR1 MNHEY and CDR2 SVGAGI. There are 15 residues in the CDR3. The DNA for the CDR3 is TGTGCCAGCAGTGACTCTGCCCAGCGCTCCTACGAGCAGTACTTC. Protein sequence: CASSDSAQRSYEQYF.

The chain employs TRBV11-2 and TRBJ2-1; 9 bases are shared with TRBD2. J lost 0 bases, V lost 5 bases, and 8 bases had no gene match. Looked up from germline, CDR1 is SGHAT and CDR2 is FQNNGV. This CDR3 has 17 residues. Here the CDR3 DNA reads TGTGCCAGCAGCCTCCGTGATAGCGGGAGCTCCTACAATGAGCAGTTCTTC. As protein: CASSLRDSGSSYNEQFF.

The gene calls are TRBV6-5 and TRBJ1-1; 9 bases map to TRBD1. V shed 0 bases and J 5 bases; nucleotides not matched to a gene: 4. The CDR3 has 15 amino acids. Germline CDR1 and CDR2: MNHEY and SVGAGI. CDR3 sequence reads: CASSYSGQGRTEAFF. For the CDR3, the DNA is TGTGCCAGCAGTTACTCGGGACAGGGTAGAACTGAAGCTTTCTTT.

As DNA, the CDR3 is TGCGCCAGCAGCCAAGGGACCGCGGCATGGGGCAATCAGCCCCAGCATTTT. This codes for CASSQGTAAWGNQPQHF. The chain is built from TRBV4-3 and TRBJ1-5, with unresolved D. The CDR3 has 17 residues. The V gene's germline CDR1 is LGHNA and CDR2 YSLEER. V was shortened by 1 base and J by 2 bases, with 15 bases between the two germline ends.

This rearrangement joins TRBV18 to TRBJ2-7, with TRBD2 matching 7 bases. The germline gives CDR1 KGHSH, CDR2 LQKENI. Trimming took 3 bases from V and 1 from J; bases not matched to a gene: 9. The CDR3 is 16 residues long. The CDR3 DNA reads TGTGCCAGCTCACCTTGGACGGCCGGGGGGTCCTACGAGCAGTACTTC. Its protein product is CASSPWTAGGSYEQYF.

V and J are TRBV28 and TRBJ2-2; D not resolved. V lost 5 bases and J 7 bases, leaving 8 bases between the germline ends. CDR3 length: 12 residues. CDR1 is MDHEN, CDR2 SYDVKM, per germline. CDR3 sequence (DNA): TGTGCCAGCAGTCTTGATGTCGGGGAGCTGTTTTTT. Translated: CASSLDVGELFF.

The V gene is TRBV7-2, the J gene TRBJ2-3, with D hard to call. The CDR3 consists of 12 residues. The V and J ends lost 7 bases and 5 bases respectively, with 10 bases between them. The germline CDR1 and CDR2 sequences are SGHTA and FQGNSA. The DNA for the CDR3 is TGTGCCAGCACCCGAGTGTTAGATACGCAGTATTTT. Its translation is CASTRVLDTQYF.

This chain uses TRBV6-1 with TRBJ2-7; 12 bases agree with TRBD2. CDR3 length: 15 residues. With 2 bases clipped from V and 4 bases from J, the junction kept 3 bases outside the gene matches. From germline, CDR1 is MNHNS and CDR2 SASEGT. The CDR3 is CASSESTSGSYEQYF. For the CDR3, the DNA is TGTGCCAGCAGTGAATCGACTAGCGGGAGTTACGAGCAGTACTTC.

The CDR3 spells CASSGVLSTDTQYF. The CDR3 bases are TGTGCCAGCAGCGGCGTCCTGTCCACAGATACGCAGTATTTT. J is TRBJ2-3 and V is TRBV5-8; D unresolved. CDR3 length equals 14 residues. Per germline, CDR1 SGHTS and CDR2 YDEGEE. The V and J ends lost 4 bases and 2 bases respectively, with 11 bases between them.

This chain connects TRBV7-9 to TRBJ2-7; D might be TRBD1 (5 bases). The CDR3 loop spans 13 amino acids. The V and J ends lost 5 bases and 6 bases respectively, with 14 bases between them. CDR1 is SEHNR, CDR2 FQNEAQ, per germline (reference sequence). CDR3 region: CASSTPGLGEQYF. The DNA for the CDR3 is TGTGCCAGCAGCACGCCAGGGTTGGGCGAGCAGTACTTC.

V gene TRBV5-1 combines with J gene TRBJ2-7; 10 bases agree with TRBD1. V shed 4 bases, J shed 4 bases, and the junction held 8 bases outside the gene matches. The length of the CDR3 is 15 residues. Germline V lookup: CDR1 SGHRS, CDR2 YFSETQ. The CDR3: CASSPETGGRYEQYF. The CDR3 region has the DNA TGCGCCAGCAGCCCCGAGACAGGGGGCCGGTACGAGCAGTACTTC. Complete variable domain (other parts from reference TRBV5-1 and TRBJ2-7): KAGVTQTPRYLIKTRGQQVTLSCSPISGHRSVSWYQQTPGQGLQFLFEYFSETQRNKGNFPGRFSGRQFSNSRSEMNVSTLELGDSALYLCASSPETGGRYEQYFGPGTRLTVT.

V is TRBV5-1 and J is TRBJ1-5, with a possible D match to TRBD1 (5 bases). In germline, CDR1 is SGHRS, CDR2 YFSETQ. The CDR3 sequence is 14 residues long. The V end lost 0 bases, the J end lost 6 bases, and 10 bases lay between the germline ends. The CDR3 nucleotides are TGCGCCAGCAGCTTGGGGGGACCCGCTCAGCCCCAGCATTTT. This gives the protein CASSLGGPAQPQHF.

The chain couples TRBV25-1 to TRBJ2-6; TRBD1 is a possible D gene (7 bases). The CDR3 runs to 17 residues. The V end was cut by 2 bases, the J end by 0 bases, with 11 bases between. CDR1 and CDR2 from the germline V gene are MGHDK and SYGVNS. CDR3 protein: CASSERGTASGANVLTF. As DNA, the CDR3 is TGTGCCAGCAGTGAACGGGGGACAGCCTCTGGGGCCAACGTCCTGACTTTC.

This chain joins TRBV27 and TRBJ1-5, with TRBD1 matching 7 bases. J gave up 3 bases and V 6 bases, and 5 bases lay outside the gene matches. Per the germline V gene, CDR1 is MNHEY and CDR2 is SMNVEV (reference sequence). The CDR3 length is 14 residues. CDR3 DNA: TGTGCCAGCAGAATGACAGGGAACAATCAGCCCCAGCATTTT. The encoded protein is CASRMTGNNQPQHF.

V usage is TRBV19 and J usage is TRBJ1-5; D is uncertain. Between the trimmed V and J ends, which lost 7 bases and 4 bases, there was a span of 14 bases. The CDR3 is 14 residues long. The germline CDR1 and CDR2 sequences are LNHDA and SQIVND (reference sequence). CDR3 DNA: TGTGCCAGTACCCCGACCCGCGGTAATCAGCCCCAGCATTTT. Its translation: CASTPTRGNQPQHF.

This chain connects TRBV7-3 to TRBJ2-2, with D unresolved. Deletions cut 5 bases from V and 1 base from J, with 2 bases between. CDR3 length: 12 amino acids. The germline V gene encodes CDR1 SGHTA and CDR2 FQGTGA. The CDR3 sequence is CASSGNTGELFF. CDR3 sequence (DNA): TGTGCCAGCAGCGGGAACACCGGGGAGCTGTTTTTT. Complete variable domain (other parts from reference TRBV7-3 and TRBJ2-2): GAGVSQTPSNKVTEKGKYVELRCDPISGHTALYWYRQSLGQGPEFLIYFQGTGAADDSGLPNDRFFAVRPEGSVSTLKIQRTERGDSAVYLCASSGNTGELFFGEGSRLTVL.